This TCR beta chain was observed in a study of CD8 T cells in ankylosing spondylitis. A single record per CDR3 protein comes from TCRdb applying MiXCR to the 5' RACE reads. Of more than 300,000 distinct CDR3 sequences in the sample, roughly 8% were seen once. V dropped 9 bases and J dropped 3; count of bases not matched to a gene: 3. Germline CDR1 and CDR2: LNHDA and SQIVND (reference sequence). This CDR3 spans 13 amino acids. Study findings and constraints: A subset of motif variants has previously been described in the synovial fluid and blood of reactive arthritis. What seemed typical of ankylosing spondylitis blood was a TCR beta motif built from several highly homologous variants.

Of note for this clonotype: Its cognate antigen is unknown.

The chain employs TRBV19 and TRBJ2-7; 12 bases are a match to TRBD1. The sequenced material came from blood, either unsorted or a sorted T cell fraction (not recorded which). This clonotype was sampled from a male donor with ankylosing spondylitis. In DNA, the CDR3 is TGTGCCAGCGGGACAGGGGGCCTCTACGAGCAGTACTTC. Encoded protein: CASGTGGLYEQYF.